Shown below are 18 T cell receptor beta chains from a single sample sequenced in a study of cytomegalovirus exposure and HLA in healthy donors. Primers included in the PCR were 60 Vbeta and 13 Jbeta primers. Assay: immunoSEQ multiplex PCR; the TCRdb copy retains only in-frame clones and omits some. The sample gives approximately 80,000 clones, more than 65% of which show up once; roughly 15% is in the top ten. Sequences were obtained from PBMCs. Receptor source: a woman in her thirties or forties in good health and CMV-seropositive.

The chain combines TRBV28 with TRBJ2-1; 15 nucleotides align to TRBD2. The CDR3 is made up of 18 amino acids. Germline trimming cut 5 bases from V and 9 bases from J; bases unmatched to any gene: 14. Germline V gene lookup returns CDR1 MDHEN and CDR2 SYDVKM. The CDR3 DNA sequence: TGTGCCAGCAGTCCCAGAACCGGGACTAGCGGGAGGAAGAGTGAGCAGTTCTTC. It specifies CASSPRTGTSGRKSEQFF.

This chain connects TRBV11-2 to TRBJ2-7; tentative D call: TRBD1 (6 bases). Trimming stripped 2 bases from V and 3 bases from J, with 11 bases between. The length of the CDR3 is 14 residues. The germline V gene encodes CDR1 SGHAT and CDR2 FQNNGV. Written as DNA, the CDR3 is TGTGCCAGCAGCTTACAGGGGAGAAACTACGAGCAGTACTTC. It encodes CASSLQGRNYEQYF.

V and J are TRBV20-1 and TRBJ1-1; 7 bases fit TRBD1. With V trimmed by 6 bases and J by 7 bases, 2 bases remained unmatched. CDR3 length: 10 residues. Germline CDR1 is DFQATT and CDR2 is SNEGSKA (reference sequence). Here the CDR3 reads CSAGDSEAFF. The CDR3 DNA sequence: TGCAGTGCCGGGGACAGTGAAGCTTTCTTT.

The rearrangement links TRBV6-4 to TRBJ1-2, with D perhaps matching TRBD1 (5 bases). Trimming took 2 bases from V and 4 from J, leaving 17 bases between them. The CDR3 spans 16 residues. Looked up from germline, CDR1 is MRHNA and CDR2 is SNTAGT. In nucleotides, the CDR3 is TGTGCCAGCAGTGACACCCCACAGGAGCCCTTCTATGGCTACACCTTC. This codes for CASSDTPQEPFYGYTF.

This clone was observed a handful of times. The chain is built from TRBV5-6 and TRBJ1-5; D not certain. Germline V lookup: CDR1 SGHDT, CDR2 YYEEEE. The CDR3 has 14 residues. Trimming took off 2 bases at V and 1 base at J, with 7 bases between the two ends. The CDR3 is CASSFARSNQPQHF. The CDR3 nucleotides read TGTGCCAGCAGCTTTGCCAGGAGCAATCAGCCCCAGCATTTT.

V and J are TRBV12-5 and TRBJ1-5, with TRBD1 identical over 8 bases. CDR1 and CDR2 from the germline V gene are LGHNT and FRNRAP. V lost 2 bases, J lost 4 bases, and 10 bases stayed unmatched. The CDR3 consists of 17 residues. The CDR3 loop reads CASGLLTSGGPNQPQHF. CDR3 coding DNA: TGTGCTAGTGGTTTGCTAACCTCAGGGGGCCCAAATCAGCCCCAGCATTTT.

In DNA form, the CDR3 reads TGTGCCAGCAGGTTCAACCCGGGACTAGGGACCTACGAGCAGTACTTC. Its protein is CASRFNPGLGTYEQYF. The chain has TRBV5-5 and TRBJ2-7; TRBD2 aligns across 8 bases. This CDR3 has 16 amino acids. From germline, CDR1 is SGHKS and CDR2 YYEKEE (reference sequence). The V segment lost 5 bases and the J segment 2 bases; nucleotides outside the gene matches: 12.

The CDR3 protein is CASSIAGQRNQPQHF. The CDR3, as DNA: TGTGCCAGCAGCATCGCGGGACAGAGGAATCAGCCCCAGCATTTT. The rearrangement uses TRBV6-5 and TRBJ1-5, with 7 bases aligning to TRBD1. The germline V gene encodes CDR1 MNHEY and CDR2 SVGAGI. CDR3 length: 15 residues. Trimming removed 6 bases from V and 4 bases from J; junction bases left unmatched: 9.

The CDR3 region has the DNA TGTGCCAGCAGTGTTGGGACACCGACAGATACGCAGTATTTT. Translated: CASSVGTPTDTQYF. The rearrangement uses TRBV2 and TRBJ2-3; a possible D gene is TRBD1 (6 bases). CDR1 is SNHLY, CDR2 FYNNEI, per germline. The CDR3 totals 14 residues. V lost 4 bases to trimming and J lost 3 bases, with 11 bases between them.

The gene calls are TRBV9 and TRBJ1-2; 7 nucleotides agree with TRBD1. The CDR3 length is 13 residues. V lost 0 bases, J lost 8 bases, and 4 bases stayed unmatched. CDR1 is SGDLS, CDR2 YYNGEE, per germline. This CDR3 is CASSVATGTGYTF. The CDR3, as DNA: TGTGCCAGCAGCGTAGCGACAGGGACCGGCTACACCTTC.

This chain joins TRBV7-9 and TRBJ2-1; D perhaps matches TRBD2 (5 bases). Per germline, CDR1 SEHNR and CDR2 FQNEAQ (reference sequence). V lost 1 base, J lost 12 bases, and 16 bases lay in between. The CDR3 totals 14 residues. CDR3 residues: CASSLGWLGDRQFF. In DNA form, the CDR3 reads TGTGCCAGCAGCTTAGGGTGGTTGGGAGACCGGCAGTTCTTC.

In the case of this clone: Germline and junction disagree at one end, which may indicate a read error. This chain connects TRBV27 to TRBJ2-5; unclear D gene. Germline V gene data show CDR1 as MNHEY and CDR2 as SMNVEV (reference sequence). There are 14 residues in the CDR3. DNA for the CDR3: TGTGCCAGCAGTTTAATAGCCTCCCAAGGGACCCAGTACTTC. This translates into CASSLIASQGTQYF.

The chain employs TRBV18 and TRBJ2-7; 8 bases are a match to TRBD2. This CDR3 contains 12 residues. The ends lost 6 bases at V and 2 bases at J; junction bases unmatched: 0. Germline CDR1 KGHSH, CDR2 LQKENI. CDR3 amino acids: CASSGGAYEQYF. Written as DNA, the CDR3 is TGTGCCAGCTCCGGGGGGGCCTACGAGCAGTACTTC. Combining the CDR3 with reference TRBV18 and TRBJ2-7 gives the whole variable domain NAGVMQNPRHLVRRRGQEARLRCSPMKGHSHVYWYRQLPEEGLKFMVYLQKENIIDESGMPKERFSAEFPKEGPSILRIQQVVRGDSAAYFCASSGGAYEQYFGPGTRLTVT.

The CDR3 region is CASSPTAGTGLRITEAFF. In DNA form, the CDR3 reads TGTGCCAGCTCACCCACCGCCGGGACAGGGTTAAGGATAACTGAAGCTTTCTTT. J is TRBJ1-1 and V is TRBV18; the match to TRBD1 covers 9 bases. J lost 5 bases, V lost 3 bases, and 16 bases had no gene match. The CDR3 length is 18 residues. Germline lookup yields CDR1 KGHSH and CDR2 LQKENI.

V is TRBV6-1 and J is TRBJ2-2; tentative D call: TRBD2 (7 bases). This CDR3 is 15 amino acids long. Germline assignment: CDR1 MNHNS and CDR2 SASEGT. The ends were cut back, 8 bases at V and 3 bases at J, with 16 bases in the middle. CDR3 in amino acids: CASQKQGGDTGELFF. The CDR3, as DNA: TGTGCCAGCCAAAAACAGGGAGGGGACACCGGGGAGCTGTTTTTT.

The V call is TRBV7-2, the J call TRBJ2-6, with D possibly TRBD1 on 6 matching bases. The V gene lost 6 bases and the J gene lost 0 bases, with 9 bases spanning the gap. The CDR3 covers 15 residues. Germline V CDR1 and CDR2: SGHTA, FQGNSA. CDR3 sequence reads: CASSQGRSGANVLTF. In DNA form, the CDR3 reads TGTGCCAGCAGTCAGGGGCGCTCTGGGGCCAACGTCCTGACTTTC.

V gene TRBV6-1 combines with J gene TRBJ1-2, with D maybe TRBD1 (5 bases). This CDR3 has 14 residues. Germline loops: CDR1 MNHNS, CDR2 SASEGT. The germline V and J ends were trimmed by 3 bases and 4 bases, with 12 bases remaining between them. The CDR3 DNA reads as TGTGCCAGCAGTGATACAGGCGTCGGCTATGGCTACACCTTC. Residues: CASSDTGVGYGYTF.

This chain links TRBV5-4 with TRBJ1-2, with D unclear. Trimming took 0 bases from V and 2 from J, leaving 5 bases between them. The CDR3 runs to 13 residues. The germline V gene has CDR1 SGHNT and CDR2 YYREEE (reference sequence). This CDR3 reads CASSLGRNYGYTF. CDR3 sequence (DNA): TGTGCCAGCAGCTTGGGCAGAAACTATGGCTACACCTTC.